The clone carrying this T cell receptor (beta chain) was seen just once. The sample comes from a study of T cell changes during pregnancy in multiple sclerosis. The CDR3 sequence is 16 residues long. In germline, CDR1 is SGHDN, CDR2 FVKESK. V was pared by 0 bases and J by 3 bases, with 5 bases of the junction left unmatched. Clones were sequenced by immunoSEQ multiplex PCR, and TCRdb holds only the in-frame ones, with some missing. This table holds 40,000 to 60,000 clones, roughly 94% found once. The source is a female donor with multiple sclerosis, enrolled in a pregnancy study. The V and J genes are TRBV14 and TRBJ2-1, with 7 bases identical to TRBD1. This material consisted of CD4+ T cells from peripheral blood mononuclear cells, taken in the third trimester of pregnancy. The CDR3 region has the DNA TGTGCCAGCAGCCAAGATCCAGGGGGTGGCTACAATGAGCAGTTCTTC. Protein sequence: CASSQDPGGGYNEQFF. Drawing the rest from reference TRBV14 and TRBJ2-1, the complete variable domain is EAGVTQFPSHSVIEKGQTVTLRCDPISGHDNLYWYRRVMGKEIKFLLHFVKESKQDESGMPNNRFLAERTGGTYSTLKVQPAELEDSGVYFCASSQDPGGGYNEQFFGPGTRLTVL.